The 19 T cell receptor beta chains listed next were all sequenced from one sample in a study of Tregs in tolerant kidney transplant recipients. This table comes from immunoSEQ multiplex PCR, and its TCRdb copy is limited to in-frame clones, with some not included. The profile shows 90,000 to 150,000 clones, roughly 92% of them singletons. The sequencing input was CD4+ T cells from blood. The receptor set was obtained from a human donor in good health.

The V and J genes are TRBV28 and TRBJ1-2; D is perhaps TRBD1 (6 bases). V was clipped by 5 bases and J by 3 bases, with 10 bases between them. Germline V gives CDR1 MDHEN, CDR2 SYDVKM. The CDR3 is 13 residues long. This CDR3 reads CASSVRGYYGYTF. The CDR3 coding sequence is TGTGCCAGCAGTGTAAGGGGGTACTATGGCTACACCTTC.

This chain uses TRBV19 with TRBJ1-1; D remains ambiguous. The CDR3 totals 14 residues. The V gene lost 1 base and the J gene lost 7 bases, with 13 bases spanning the gap. Germline CDR1 LNHDA, CDR2 SQIVND (reference sequence). CDR3 amino acids: CASSIVGLAVEAFF. The CDR3 nucleotides are TGTGCCAGTAGTATAGTAGGGTTGGCAGTTGAAGCTTTCTTT.

For the CDR3, the DNA is TGCGCCAGCAGCGGCGGACTAGCGGGACGCACAGATACGCAGTATTTT. This sequence encodes CASSGGLAGRTDTQYF. V gene TRBV10-1 combines with J gene TRBJ2-3; 12 bases match TRBD2. The CDR3 has 16 residues. Germline CDR1 WNHNN, CDR2 SYGVQD (reference sequence). J gave up 1 base and V 6 bases, and 5 bases lay outside the gene matches.

The chain joins TRBV19 to TRBJ1-1; no clear D gene. The ends were cut back, 4 bases at V and 0 bases at J, with 12 bases in the middle. CDR1 is LNHDA, CDR2 SQIVND, per germline (reference sequence). The CDR3 runs 15 residues. CDR3 region: CASSNILGVNTEAFF. The CDR3 DNA reads TGTGCCAGTAGTAACATACTGGGAGTGAACACTGAAGCTTTCTTT.

The V and J genes are TRBV11-3 and TRBJ2-7, with TRBD2 identical over 7 bases. The CDR3 totals 17 residues. V lost 0 bases, J lost 0 bases, and 8 bases stayed unmatched. Looked up from germline, CDR1 is SGHNT and CDR2 is YENEEA. CDR3 sequence (DNA): TGTGCCAGCAGCTTAGATCTGGTGGGAGGGTACTCCTACGAGCAGTACTTC. Its protein product is CASSLDLVGGYSYEQYF.

The chain links TRBV19 to TRBJ1-5; possibly TRBD1 for D (5 bases). Trimming stripped 0 bases from V and 5 bases from J, with 5 bases between. The CDR3 is 13 amino acids. Looked up from germline, CDR1 is LNHDA and CDR2 is SQIVND (reference sequence). The CDR3 region is CASSIEGDQPQHF. CDR3 bases: TGTGCCAGTAGTATAGAAGGGGATCAGCCCCAGCATTTT. Using reference TRBV19 and TRBJ1-5 for the parts outside the CDR3, the full variable domain is DGGITQSPKYLFRKEGQNVTLSCEQNLNHDAMYWYRQDPGQGLRLIYYSQIVNDFQKGDIAEGYSVSREKKESFPLTVTSAQKNPTAFYLCASSIEGDQPQHFGDGTRLSIL.

Of note for this clone: Other DNA sequences in this specimen translate into the identical CDR3. The rearrangement links TRBV5-1 to TRBJ2-5; 8 nucleotides line up with TRBD2. Germline-derived CDR1 and CDR2 are SGHRS and YFSETQ. With V trimmed by 0 bases and J by 3 bases, 1 base remained unmatched. The CDR3 has 14 amino acids. CDR3 sequence (DNA): TGCGCCAGCAGCTTGGCGGGAGGGGAAGAGACCCAGTACTTC. This codes for CASSLAGGEETQYF.

V usage is TRBV5-4 and J usage is TRBJ2-3; D is perhaps TRBD2 (5 bases). V dropped 10 bases and J dropped 5 bases, with 17 bases sitting between them. Germline CDR1 SGHNT, CDR2 YYREEE (reference sequence). The CDR3 contains 13 residues. CDR3 sequence (DNA): TGTGCCGGACGCCGGGGTTATAGAGATACGCAGTATTTT. Protein sequence: CAGRRGYRDTQYF. Using reference TRBV5-4 and TRBJ2-3 for the parts outside the CDR3, the full variable domain is ETGVTQSPTHLIKTRGQQVTLRCSSQSGHNTVSWYQQALGQGPQFIFQYYREEENGRGNFPPRFSGLQFPNYSSELNVNALELDDSALYLCAGRRGYRDTQYFGPGTRLTVL.

The chain's CDR3 is CASRAEQGVAGNTIYF. DNA of the CDR3: TGTGCCAGCCGGGCGGAACAGGGGGTTGCAGGAAACACCATATATTTT. The chain couples TRBV19 to TRBJ1-3; 8 bases align to TRBD1. Trimming removed 9 bases from V and 4 bases from J; junction bases left unmatched: 14. The length of the CDR3 is 16 residues. In germline, CDR1 is LNHDA, CDR2 SQIVND (reference sequence). The complete variable domain, with remaining parts taken from reference TRBV19 and TRBJ1-3, reads DGGITQSPKYLFRKEGQNVTLSCEQNLNHDAMYWYRQDPGQGLRLIYYSQIVNDFQKGDIAEGYSVSREKKESFPLTVTSAQKNPTAFYLCASRAEQGVAGNTIYFGEGSWLTVV.

This clone was counted once. The chain links TRBV29-1 to TRBJ2-7; 7 bases line up with TRBD1. Germline-derived CDR1 and CDR2 are SQVTM and ANQGSEA. The V gene end was trimmed by 6 bases and the J gene end by 3 bases; junction bases not matched to a gene: 5. This CDR3 region has 12 residues. The CDR3 sequence: CSVGQTHYEQYF. The CDR3 DNA follows: TGCAGCGTGGGACAGACCCACTACGAGCAGTACTTC.

The V and J genes are TRBV7-2 and TRBJ2-3; no clear D gene. Trimming cost V 2 bases and J 2 bases, with 14 bases left between them. The CDR3 loop spans 16 amino acids. Germline CDR1 is SGHTA and CDR2 is FQGNSA. CDR3 sequence (DNA): TGTGCCAGCAGCTTAAACTCTCTAAGCCTCACAGATACGCAGTATTTT. This gives the protein CASSLNSLSLTDTQYF.

The chain recombines TRBV7-9 with TRBJ1-3; unclear D gene. V was shortened by 1 base and J by 0 bases, with 10 bases between the two germline ends. The CDR3 runs 16 residues. The germline V gene encodes CDR1 SEHNR and CDR2 FQNEAQ (reference sequence). The DNA of the CDR3 is TGTGCCAGCAGCTTAGAAATGGCTCGCTCTGGAAACACCATATATTTT. This encodes CASSLEMARSGNTIYF.

The chain carries TRBV18 and TRBJ1-5, with 9 bases matching TRBD1. The CDR3 consists of 14 residues. Germline CDR1 and CDR2: KGHSH and LQKENI. The V and J ends lost 4 bases and 6 bases, in that order; junction bases with no gene match: 4. For the CDR3, the DNA is TGTGCCAGCTCACTACAGGGGGCGGGTCAGCCCCAGCATTTT. Its translation is CASSLQGAGQPQHF.

The V and J genes are TRBV11-3 and TRBJ2-1; TRBD1 is a possible D gene (5 bases). The CDR3 is 13 residues long. Germline assignment: CDR1 SGHNT and CDR2 YENEEA. V dropped 5 bases and J dropped 8 bases, with 13 bases sitting between them. The DNA of the CDR3 is TGTGCCAGCAGCCCCCCCCAGGGTGATGAGCAGTTCTTC. Its protein is CASSPPQGDEQFF.

This chain connects TRBV5-1 to TRBJ1-4; D may be TRBD1 (5 bases). The CDR3 extends over 16 amino acids. The V gene's germline CDR1 is SGHRS and CDR2 YFSETQ. V was trimmed by 4 bases and J by 5 bases, leaving 18 bases between them. The CDR3 protein is CASSPSLARGNEKLFF. For the CDR3, the DNA is TGCGCCAGCAGCCCCTCTTTGGCAAGGGGAAATGAAAAACTGTTTTTT.

The CDR3 nucleotides read TGCGCCAGCAGCCTCGAAGCCGGGACAGCTGGAAACACCATATATTTT. Residues: CASSLEAGTAGNTIYF. The chain employs TRBV5-1 and TRBJ1-3, with TRBD1 matching 7 bases. CDR1 SGHRS and CDR2 YFSETQ come from the germline V gene. The CDR3 extends over 16 amino acids. V lost 4 bases and J lost 2; bases outside the gene matches: 9. Full variable domain (rest looked up from reference TRBV5-1 and TRBJ1-3): KAGVTQTPRYLIKTRGQQVTLSCSPISGHRSVSWYQQTPGQGLQFLFEYFSETQRNKGNFPGRFSGRQFSNSRSEMNVSTLELGDSALYLCASSLEAGTAGNTIYFGEGSWLTVV.

The V call is TRBV6-4, the J call TRBJ1-1; D might be TRBD1 (6 bases). The ends were cut back, 10 bases at V and 5 bases at J, with 20 bases in the middle. CDR3 length: 14 amino acids. Germline lookup yields CDR1 MRHNA and CDR2 SNTAGT. CDR3 protein: CAILYRRGGTEAFF. As DNA, the CDR3 is TGTGCCATCCTCTACCGGAGGGGGGGAACTGAAGCTTTCTTT.

The chain is built from TRBV7-3 and TRBJ2-7; 7 positions match TRBD1. Germline V gene lookup returns CDR1 SGHTA and CDR2 FQGTGA. With 3 bases clipped from V and 3 bases from J, the junction kept 2 bases outside the gene matches. The CDR3 is 13 amino acids. As DNA, the CDR3 is TGTGCCAGCAGCTTTAACAGGGGCTACGAGCAGTACTTC. Protein sequence: CASSFNRGYEQYF.

The rearrangement joins TRBV28 to TRBJ1-2; 7 nucleotides line up with TRBD1. Germline loops: CDR1 MDHEN, CDR2 SYDVKM. The CDR3 length is 14 residues. Trimming removed 5 bases from V and 4 bases from J; junction bases left unmatched: 7. CDR3 coding DNA: TGTGCCAGCAGTGTCGACAGGGTTAGCTATGGCTACACCTTC. Its translation: CASSVDRVSYGYTF.